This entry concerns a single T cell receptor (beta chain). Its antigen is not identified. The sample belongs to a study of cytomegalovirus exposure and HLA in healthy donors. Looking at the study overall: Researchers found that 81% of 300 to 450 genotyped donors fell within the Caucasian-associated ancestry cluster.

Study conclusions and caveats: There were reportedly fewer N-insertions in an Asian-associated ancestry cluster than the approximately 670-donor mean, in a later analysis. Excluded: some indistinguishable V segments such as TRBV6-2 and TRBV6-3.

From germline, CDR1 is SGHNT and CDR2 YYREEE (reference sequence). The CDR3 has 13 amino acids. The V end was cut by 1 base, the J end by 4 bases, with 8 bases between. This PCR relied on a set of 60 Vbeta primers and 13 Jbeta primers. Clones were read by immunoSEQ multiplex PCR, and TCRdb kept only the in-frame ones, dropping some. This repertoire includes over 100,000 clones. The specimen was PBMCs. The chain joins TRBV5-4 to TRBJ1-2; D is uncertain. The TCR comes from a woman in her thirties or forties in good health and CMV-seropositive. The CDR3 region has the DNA TGTGCCAGCAGCTTGCCGGGAAGCTATGGCTACACCTTC. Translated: CASSLPGSYGYTF.